The 28 T cell receptor beta chains reported below all come from one sample, sequenced in a study of T cell responses to AZD1222 COVID-19 vaccine. Generated by immunoSEQ multiplex PCR, the TCRdb table keeps only in-frame clones and is missing some. The repertoire holds approximately 160,000 clones, with 90% as singletons. The sequences come from peripheral blood, collected on day 0 of AZD1222 vaccination. Receptors were obtained from an adult in good health.

The chain recombines TRBV5-6 with TRBJ2-7; no clear D. Germline lookup yields CDR1 SGHDT and CDR2 YYEEEE. The ends were cut back, 1 base at V and 6 bases at J, with 8 bases in the middle. This CDR3 has 12 amino acids. The CDR3 sequence: CASSLSVFEQYF. The CDR3 nucleotides read TGTGCCAGCAGCTTGAGTGTCTTCGAGCAGTACTTC.

The V and J genes are TRBV5-1 and TRBJ2-1; 8 positions agree with TRBD2. V trimming: 3 bases; J trimming: 10 bases; junction bases outside the gene matches: 15. The CDR3 covers 16 residues. The germline V gene has CDR1 SGHRS and CDR2 YFSETQ. The CDR3, as DNA: TGCGCCAGCAGCTCTCCCCCAGCGGGGGTCTCAAAGGAGCAGTTCTTC. Encoded protein: CASSSPPAGVSKEQFF.

The rearrangement joins TRBV3-1 (or the pseudogene TRBV3-2) to TRBJ2-1; 8 bases map to TRBD1. Trimming cost V 4 bases and J 4 bases; bases outside gene matches: 12. CDR1 LGHDT and CDR2 YNNKEL come from the germline V gene (reference sequence). This CDR3 has 17 amino acids. CDR3 nucleotide sequence: TGTGCCAGCAGCCGACCCCGGACAGGGCAGAAGTACAATGAGCAGTTCTTC. This encodes CASSRPRTGQKYNEQFF.

This chain links TRBV10-3 with TRBJ1-1; weak D call: TRBD1 (6 bases). There are 13 residues in the CDR3. Germline V gene data show CDR1 as ENHRY and CDR2 as SYGVKD. Between the trimmed V and J ends, which lost 6 bases and 4 bases, there was a span of 12 bases. The CDR3 region is CAISLTGSTEAFF. Written as DNA, the CDR3 is TGTGCCATCAGCCTAACAGGGAGCACTGAAGCTTTCTTT.

The chain combines TRBV29-1 with TRBJ1-2; 9 bases map to TRBD1. Per germline, CDR1 SQVTM and CDR2 ANQGSEA. The CDR3 loop spans 13 amino acids. Trimming cost V 5 bases and J 5 bases; bases outside gene matches: 6. In nucleotides, the CDR3 is TGCAGCGTTCCGGGACAGGGACTTTATGGCTACACCTTC. Protein sequence: CSVPGQGLYGYTF.

The genes are TRBV23-1 and TRBJ2-7; D might be TRBD1 (6 bases). TRBV23-1 is treated as an ORF (open reading frame) with a function not yet certain. The CDR3 loop spans 14 amino acids. V was shortened by 0 bases and J by 4 bases, with 10 bases between the two germline ends. The DNA for the CDR3 is TGCGCCAGCAGTCAATCATACAGGGCGTACGAGCAGTACTTC. Translating gives CASSQSYRAYEQYF.

The chain recombines TRBV9 with TRBJ2-3; D is ambiguous. V dropped 3 bases and J dropped 4 bases, with 12 bases sitting between them. The CDR3 loop spans 14 amino acids. In germline, CDR1 is SGDLS, CDR2 YYNGEE. The CDR3 reads CASSEVIEADTQYF. CDR3 nucleotide sequence: TGTGCCAGCAGCGAGGTAATTGAAGCAGATACGCAGTATTTT.

V and J are TRBV5-1 and TRBJ2-7; 9 bases agree with TRBD1. After removal of 0 bases from V and 2 bases from J, the junction contained 3 bases not matched to a gene. This CDR3 has 15 residues. CDR1 and CDR2 from the germline V gene are SGHRS and YFSETQ. The CDR3 region has the DNA TGCGCCAGCAGCTTGGGGACAGGGGTCGCCTACGAGCAGTACTTC. It translates to CASSLGTGVAYEQYF.

This clone is a singleton in its sample. The genes are TRBV19 and TRBJ2-1, with 14 bases matching TRBD2. The CDR3 covers 16 residues. V dropped 3 bases and J dropped 7; count of bases not matched to a gene: 5. Germline V CDR1 and CDR2: LNHDA, SQIVND (reference sequence). CDR3 sequence reads: CASSIYGTSGGNEQFF. CDR3 sequence (DNA): TGTGCCAGTAGTATTTACGGGACTAGCGGGGGTAATGAGCAGTTCTTC.

This chain links TRBV19 with TRBJ1-2; D might be TRBD1 (5 bases). V was trimmed by 1 base and J by 2 bases, leaving 14 bases between them. The CDR3 runs 16 residues. Germline V gene lookup returns CDR1 LNHDA and CDR2 SQIVND (reference sequence). CDR3 nucleotides: TGTGCCAGTAGTATAGGGCAGTACGAGGGGAACTATGGCTACACCTTC. Translated: CASSIGQYEGNYGYTF.

For this clone: Mismatch with germline at one junction end may stem from a read error. V usage is TRBV25-1 and J usage is TRBJ2-1; 10 nucleotides line up with TRBD2. The CDR3 extends over 16 amino acids. Per the germline V gene, CDR1 is MGHDK and CDR2 is SYGVNS. The CDR3 sequence: CASCEGKRGGSYEQFF. For the CDR3, the DNA is TGTGCCAGCTGTGAAGGAAAGCGGGGGGGTTCTTATGAGCAGTTCTTC.

The chain recombines TRBV15 with TRBJ2-5; 8 bases map to TRBD1. The germline V gene encodes CDR1 LNHNV and CDR2 YYDKDF (reference sequence). The CDR3 covers 14 residues. J gave up 4 bases and V 3 bases, and 4 bases lay outside the gene matches. This CDR3 is CATSRIDRGETQYF. DNA of the CDR3: TGTGCCACCAGCAGGATAGACAGGGGAGAGACCCAGTACTTC.

This chain connects TRBV18 to TRBJ1-2; 9 bases agree with TRBD1. J lost 4 bases, V lost 3 bases, and 3 bases had no gene match. The CDR3 length is 14 residues. Germline-derived CDR1 and CDR2 are KGHSH and LQKENI. CDR3 nucleotides: TGTGCCAGCTCACCTGGACAGGGGAGCTATGGCTACACCTTC. Amino acids: CASSPGQGSYGYTF.

The rearrangement joins TRBV7-2 to TRBJ2-1, with 8 positions matching TRBD2. The CDR3 runs to 16 residues. V shed 1 base and J 7 bases; nucleotides not matched to a gene: 9. The germline V gene encodes CDR1 SGHTA and CDR2 FQGNSA. The CDR3 region has the DNA TGTGCCAGCAGCTTAGTGGCGGGGGGAGGGAAAAATGAGCAGTTCTTC. Translated, it gives CASSLVAGGGKNEQFF. The variable domain in full, with the rest retrieved from reference TRBV7-2 and TRBJ2-1, is GAGVSQSPSNKVTEKGKDVELRCDPISGHTALYWYRQSLGQGLEFLIYFQGNSAPDKSGLPSDRFSAERTGGSVSTLTIQRTQQEDSAVYLCASSLVAGGGKNEQFFGPGTRLTVL.

The chain employs TRBV30 and TRBJ2-1; D is unresolved. Germline loops: CDR1 GTSNPN, CDR2 SVGIG (reference sequence). Trimming took off 5 bases at V and 4 bases at J, with 9 bases between the two ends. This CDR3 region has 12 residues. DNA for the CDR3: TGTGCCTGGGGACCCTGGTACAATGAGCAGTTCTTC. Protein product: CAWGPWYNEQFF.

V gene TRBV6-5 combines with J gene TRBJ1-1, with D perhaps TRBD1 (5 bases). The CDR3 spans 13 residues. Germline values: CDR1 MNHEY, CDR2 SVGAGI. V was clipped by 5 bases and J by 6 bases, with 13 bases between them. CDR3 DNA sequence: TGTGCCAGCAGTAAACAGGCCCCGCCTGAAGCTTTCTTT. It is translated as CASSKQAPPEAFF.

This clone occurred once. The chain couples TRBV6-5 to TRBJ1-1, with a tentative D call TRBD1 (5 bases). V lost 0 bases and J lost 6, with 14 bases in between. The CDR3 sequence is 15 residues long. Germline V lookup: CDR1 MNHEY, CDR2 SVGAGI. CDR3 residues: CASSYSLGRGPEAFF. The CDR3 nucleotides read TGTGCCAGCAGTTACTCGCTAGGGCGGGGACCTGAAGCTTTCTTT.

For this clone: Other DNA sequences from this sample encode an identical CDR3 as well. The chain is built from TRBV4-3 and TRBJ2-7; unclear D gene. Trimming pared 0 bases from V and 1 base from J, leaving 4 bases between. This CDR3 spans 13 amino acids. The V gene's germline CDR1 is LGHNA and CDR2 YSLEER. Here the CDR3 DNA reads TGCGCCAGCAGCCAAGATCTGTCCTACGAGCAGTACTTC. Residues: CASSQDLSYEQYF.

The rearrangement joins TRBV11-2 to TRBJ2-5; TRBD2 agrees at 7 bases. Trimming cost V 1 base and J 4 bases; bases outside gene matches: 3. This CDR3 contains 14 residues. Germline V lookup: CDR1 SGHAT, CDR2 FQNNGV. The CDR3 is CASSLVTGGETQYF. CDR3 sequence (DNA): TGTGCCAGCAGCTTAGTAACGGGGGGAGAGACCCAGTACTTC.

V and J are TRBV11-2 and TRBJ1-6; 10 bases match TRBD1. This CDR3 spans 15 amino acids. The V gene's germline CDR1 is SGHAT and CDR2 FQNNGV. V lost 5 bases, J lost 7 bases, and 5 bases stayed unmatched. The DNA for the CDR3 is TGTGCCAGCAGCCTGGGACAGGGGCTAAATTCACCCCTCCACTTT. Its translation is CASSLGQGLNSPLHF. The whole variable domain, filled in from reference TRBV11-2 and TRBJ1-6, reads EAGVAQSPRYKIIEKRQSVAFWCNPISGHATLYWYQQILGQGPKLLIQFQNNGVVDDSQLPKDRFSAERLKGVDSTLKIQPAKLEDSAVYLCASSLGQGLNSPLHFGNGTRLTVT.

The chain has TRBV5-1 and TRBJ1-1, with TRBD1 as a possible D gene (5 bases). CDR1 is SGHRS, CDR2 YFSETQ, per germline. The CDR3 is 14 residues long. V was shortened by 2 bases and J by 5 bases, with 13 bases between the two germline ends. The CDR3 nucleotides are TGCGCCAGCAGCTTCGGGGCGTCCGGAACTGAAGCTTTCTTT. The encoded protein is CASSFGASGTEAFF.

CDR3 coding DNA: TGTGCCAGCAGCGGTTCTTTGACAGGGGGCCAGGGCTACACCTTC. Residues: CASSGSLTGGQGYTF. V is TRBV5-4 and J is TRBJ1-2; 10 bases are shared with TRBD1. The CDR3 covers 15 residues. With V trimmed by 4 bases and J by 8 bases, 11 bases remained unmatched. Germline loops: CDR1 SGHNT, CDR2 YYREEE (reference sequence).

The rearrangement links TRBV2 to TRBJ2-1, with 9 bases that match TRBD1. This CDR3 contains 15 residues. Germline trimming cut 3 bases from V and 7 bases from J; bases unmatched to any gene: 7. Germline V gene sequence: CDR1 SNHLY, CDR2 FYNNEI. The CDR3 nucleotides are TGTGCCAGCAGTGACTTGGACAGGGGTTGGAATGAGCAGTTCTTC. It codes for CASSDLDRGWNEQFF.

This chain joins TRBV2 and TRBJ2-7; 9 bases line up with TRBD1. The V segment lost 6 bases and the J segment 4 bases; nucleotides outside the gene matches: 7. Germline CDR1 SNHLY, CDR2 FYNNEI. The length of the CDR3 is 14 residues. For the CDR3, the DNA is TGTGCCAGCAGACCTGGACAGGGGCGGTACGAGCAGTACTTC. Its translation: CASRPGQGRYEQYF.

This chain uses TRBV4-1 with TRBJ2-2; tentative D call: TRBD2 (6 bases). The CDR3 has 14 amino acids. Trimming cost V 4 bases and J 7 bases, with 13 bases left between them. Germline-derived CDR1 and CDR2 are MGHRA and YSYEKL. The CDR3 DNA reads TGCGCCAGCAGCCCGTCGGCGGGGATCGGGGAGCTGTTTTTT. Residues: CASSPSAGIGELFF.

In the case of this clone: The same CDR3 can be traced to other DNA sequences in this sample. The chain uses TRBV29-1 and TRBJ2-3, with D tentatively TRBD2 (6 bases). The V gene lost 0 bases and the J gene lost 6 bases, with 7 bases spanning the gap. CDR1 and CDR2 from the germline V gene are SQVTM and ANQGSEA. This CDR3 region has 12 residues. The CDR3 DNA reads TGCAGCGTTGAAGATCGGGGGGATACGCAGTATTTT. Translating gives CSVEDRGDTQYF.

The chain joins TRBV19 to TRBJ2-6; D uncertain. Germline V lookup: CDR1 LNHDA, CDR2 SQIVND (reference sequence). V was pared by 9 bases and J by 4 bases, with 13 bases between. This CDR3 spans 14 amino acids. The CDR3 nucleotides read TGTGCCAGCCGAGGATCGAGCGGGGCCAACGTCCTGACTTTC. Encoded protein: CASRGSSGANVLTF.

The J gene is TRBJ1-5, the V gene TRBV10-3, with D possibly being TRBD1 (6 bases). The length of the CDR3 is 14 residues. V gave up 2 bases and J gave up 2 bases, with 7 bases separating them. Germline V gives CDR1 ENHRY, CDR2 SYGVKD. This CDR3 is CAISEGGGNQPQHF. The CDR3 DNA follows: TGTGCCATCAGTGAGGGGGGCGGCAATCAGCCCCAGCATTTT.